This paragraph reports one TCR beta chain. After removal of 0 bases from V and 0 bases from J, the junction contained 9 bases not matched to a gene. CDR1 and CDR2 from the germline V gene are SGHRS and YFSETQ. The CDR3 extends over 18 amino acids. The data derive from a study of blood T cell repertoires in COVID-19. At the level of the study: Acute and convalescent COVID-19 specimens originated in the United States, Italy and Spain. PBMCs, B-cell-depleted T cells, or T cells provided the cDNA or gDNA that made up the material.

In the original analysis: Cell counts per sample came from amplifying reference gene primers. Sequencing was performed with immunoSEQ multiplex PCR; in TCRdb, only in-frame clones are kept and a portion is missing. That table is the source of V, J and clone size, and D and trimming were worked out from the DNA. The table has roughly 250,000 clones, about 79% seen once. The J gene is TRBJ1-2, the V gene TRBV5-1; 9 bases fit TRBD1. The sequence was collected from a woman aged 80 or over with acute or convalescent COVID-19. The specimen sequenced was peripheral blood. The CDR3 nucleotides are TGCGCCAGCAGCTTGGAGGGACAGGGTTCCACTACTAACTATGGCTACACCTTC. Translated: CASSLEGQGSTTNYGYTF.